This record concerns one TCR beta chain sequence. Antigen: not known. The sample belongs to a study of chemoradiotherapy in HPV16-positive cancers. Broader study findings: In HPV16-positive patients, HPV-responsive T-cell expansion tracked better recurrence-free survival. Functional assays defining HPV-specific T cells used only two HPV16-positive patients.

Repeated repertoire sampling spanned the course of chemoradiotherapy. Profiling relied on immunoSEQ multiplex PCR, and the TCRdb table lists in-frame clones only, not all of them. This repertoire shows about 7,900 clones, approximately 75% found once; its top ten account for 6.5% to 9.5%. This TCR was recovered from a human donor with HPV-associated anogenital cancer. This specimen was taken from a patient who underwent chemoradiotherapy.

CDR3 DNA: TGCAGCGTTGAGGACAGAGACTACGAGCAGTACTTC. Protein product: CSVEDRDYEQYF. This chain uses TRBV29-1 with TRBJ2-7, with D tentatively TRBD1 (6 bases). The CDR3 has 12 residues. The germline V and J ends were trimmed by 3 bases and 3 bases, with 9 bases remaining between them. Germline loops: CDR1 SQVTM, CDR2 ANQGSEA.